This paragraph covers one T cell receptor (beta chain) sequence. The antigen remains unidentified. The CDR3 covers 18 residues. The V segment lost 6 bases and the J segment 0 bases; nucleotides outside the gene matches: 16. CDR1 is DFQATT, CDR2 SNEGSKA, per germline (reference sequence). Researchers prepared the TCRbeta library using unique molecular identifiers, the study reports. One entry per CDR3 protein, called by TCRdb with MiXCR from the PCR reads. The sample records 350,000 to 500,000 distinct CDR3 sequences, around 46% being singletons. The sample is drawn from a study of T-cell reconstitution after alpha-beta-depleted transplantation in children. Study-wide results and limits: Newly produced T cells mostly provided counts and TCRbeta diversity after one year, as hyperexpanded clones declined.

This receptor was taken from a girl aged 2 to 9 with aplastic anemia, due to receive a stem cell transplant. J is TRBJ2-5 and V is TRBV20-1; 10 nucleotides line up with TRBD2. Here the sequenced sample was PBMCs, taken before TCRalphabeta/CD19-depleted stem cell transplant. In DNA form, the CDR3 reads TGCAGTGCCTCCGGGACTAGCGACTTAGAGGGGGACCAAGAGACCCAGTACTTC. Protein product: CSASGTSDLEGDQETQYF.